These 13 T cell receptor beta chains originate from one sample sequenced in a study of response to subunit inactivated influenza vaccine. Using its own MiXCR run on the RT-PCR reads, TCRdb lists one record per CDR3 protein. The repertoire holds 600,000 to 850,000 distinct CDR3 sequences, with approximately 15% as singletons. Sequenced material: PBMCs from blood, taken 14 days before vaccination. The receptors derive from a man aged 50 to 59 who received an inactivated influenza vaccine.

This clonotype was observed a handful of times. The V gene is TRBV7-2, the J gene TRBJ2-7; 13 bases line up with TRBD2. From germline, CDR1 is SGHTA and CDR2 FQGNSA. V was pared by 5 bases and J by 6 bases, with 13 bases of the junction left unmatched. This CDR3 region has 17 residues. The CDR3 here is CASSPTSGRAGLGEQYF. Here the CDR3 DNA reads TGTGCCAGCAGCCCCACTAGCGGGAGGGCCGGTTTAGGCGAGCAGTACTTC.

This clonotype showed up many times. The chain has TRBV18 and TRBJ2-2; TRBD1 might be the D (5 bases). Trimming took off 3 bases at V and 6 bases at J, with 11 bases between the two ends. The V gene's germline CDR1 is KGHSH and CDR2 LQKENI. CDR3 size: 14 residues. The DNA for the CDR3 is TGTGCCAGCTCACCCCCCGACAGATCCGGGGAGCTGTTTTTT. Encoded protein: CASSPPDRSGELFF. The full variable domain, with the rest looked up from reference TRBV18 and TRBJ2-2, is NAGVMQNPRHLVRRRGQEARLRCSPMKGHSHVYWYRQLPEEGLKFMVYLQKENIIDESGMPKERFSAEFPKEGPSILRIQQVVRGDSAAYFCASSPPDRSGELFFGEGSRLTVL.

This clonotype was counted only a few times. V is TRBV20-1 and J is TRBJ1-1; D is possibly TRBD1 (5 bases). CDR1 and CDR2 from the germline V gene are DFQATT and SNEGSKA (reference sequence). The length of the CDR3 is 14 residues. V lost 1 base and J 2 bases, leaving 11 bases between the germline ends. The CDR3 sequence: CSARGWDRNTEAFF. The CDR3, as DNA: TGCAGTGCTAGAGGCTGGGACCGAAACACTGAAGCTTTCTTT.

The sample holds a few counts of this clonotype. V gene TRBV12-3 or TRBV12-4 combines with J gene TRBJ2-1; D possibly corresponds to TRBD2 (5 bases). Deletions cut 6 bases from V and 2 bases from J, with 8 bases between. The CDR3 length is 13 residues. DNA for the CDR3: TGTGCCAGCAGGCTCGGGGCCTACAATGAGCAGTTCTTC. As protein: CASRLGAYNEQFF.

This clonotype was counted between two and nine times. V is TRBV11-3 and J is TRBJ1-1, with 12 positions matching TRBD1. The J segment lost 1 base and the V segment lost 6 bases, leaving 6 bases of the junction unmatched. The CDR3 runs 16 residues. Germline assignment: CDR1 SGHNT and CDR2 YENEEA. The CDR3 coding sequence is TGTGCCAGCAGGCCCCGGGACAGGGGGCCGAACACTGAAGCTTTCTTT. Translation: CASRPRDRGPNTEAFF.

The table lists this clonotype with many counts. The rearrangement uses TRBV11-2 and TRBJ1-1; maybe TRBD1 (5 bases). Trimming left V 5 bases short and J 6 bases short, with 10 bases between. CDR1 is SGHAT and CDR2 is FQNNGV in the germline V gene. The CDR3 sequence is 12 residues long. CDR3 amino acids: CASSRSTAEAFF. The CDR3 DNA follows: TGTGCCAGCAGCCGATCGACAGCTGAAGCTTTCTTT.

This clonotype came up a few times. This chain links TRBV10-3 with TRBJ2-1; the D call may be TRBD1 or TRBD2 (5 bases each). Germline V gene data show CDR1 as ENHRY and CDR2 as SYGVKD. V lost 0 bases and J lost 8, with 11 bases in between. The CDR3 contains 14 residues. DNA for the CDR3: TGTGCCATCAGTGAGTCGTGGGGGAAAGATGAGCAGTTCTTC. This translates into CAISESWGKDEQFF.

The CDR3 region has the DNA TGTGCCAGCAGTCCCTGGGGGGGGGCTCGCGGGGCCAACGTCCTGACTTTC. Translation: CASSPWGGARGANVLTF. This chain uses TRBV6-1 with TRBJ2-6, with a possible D match to TRBD2 (7 bases). V was pared by 5 bases and J by 4 bases, with 18 bases between. This CDR3 comprises 17 residues. Germline loops: CDR1 MNHNS, CDR2 SASEGT.

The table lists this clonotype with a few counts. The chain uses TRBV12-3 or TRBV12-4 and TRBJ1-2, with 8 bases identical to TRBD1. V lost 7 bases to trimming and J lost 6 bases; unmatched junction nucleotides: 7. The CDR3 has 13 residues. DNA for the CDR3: TGTGCCAGCAATGCCGGGACAGGAGATGGCTACACCTTC. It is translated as CASNAGTGDGYTF.

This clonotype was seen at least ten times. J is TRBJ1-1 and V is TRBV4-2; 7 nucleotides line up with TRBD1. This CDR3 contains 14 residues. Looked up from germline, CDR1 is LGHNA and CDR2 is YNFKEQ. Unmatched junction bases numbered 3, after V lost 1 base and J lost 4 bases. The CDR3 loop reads CASSQAGGSTEAFF. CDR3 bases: TGTGCCAGCAGCCAAGCAGGGGGAAGCACTGAAGCTTTCTTT.

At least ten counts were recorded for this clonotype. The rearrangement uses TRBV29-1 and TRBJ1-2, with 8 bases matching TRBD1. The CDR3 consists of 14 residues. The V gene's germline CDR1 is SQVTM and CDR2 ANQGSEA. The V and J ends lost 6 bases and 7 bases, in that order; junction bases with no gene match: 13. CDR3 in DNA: TGCAGCGTGAGATGGACAGGGTCGGCTACTGGCTACACCTTC. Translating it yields CSVRWTGSATGYTF.

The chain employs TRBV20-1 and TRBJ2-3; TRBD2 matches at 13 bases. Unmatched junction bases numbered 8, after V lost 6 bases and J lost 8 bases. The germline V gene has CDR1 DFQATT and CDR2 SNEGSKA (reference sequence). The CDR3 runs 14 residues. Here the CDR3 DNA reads TGCAGTGCGGGGACTAGCGGGGCGCCGGGTACGCAGTATTTT. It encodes CSAGTSGAPGTQYF.

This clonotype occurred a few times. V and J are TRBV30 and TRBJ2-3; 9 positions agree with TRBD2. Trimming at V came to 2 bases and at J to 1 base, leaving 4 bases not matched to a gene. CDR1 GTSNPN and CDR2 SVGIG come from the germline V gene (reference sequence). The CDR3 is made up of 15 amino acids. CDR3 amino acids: CAWSFGGGGTDTQYF. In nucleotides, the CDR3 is TGTGCCTGGAGTTTCGGCGGGGGGGGCACAGATACGCAGTATTTT.